This TCR beta chain appears in the sequencing data of a study of low-dose radiotherapy and immunotherapy resistance in tumors. In the study overall: Individuals in Cohort 2 had 1 Gy per fraction every two weeks, adding up to 13 Gy over 26 weeks. Intravenous cyclophosphamide at 200 mg/m2 preceded radiation and immunotherapy by one day, every two weeks.

Time point: after trial treatment. The treatment here: LDRT plus nivolumab, ipilimumab, low-dose cyclophosphamide and aspirin (RACIN trial). In the RACIN dose-escalation trial, donors got nivolumab plus ipilimumab with aspirin, cyclophosphamide and radiotherapy. Germline V gene lookup returns CDR1 SQVTM and CDR2 ANQGSEA. The V and J ends lost 4 bases and 5 bases respectively, with 27 bases between them. This CDR3 is built from 18 residues. Alpha- and beta-chain coverage of first-strand cDNA came from TRAV- and TRBV-specific primers. Using a constant-region primer together with a V-primer adapter, TCRs were subjected to roughly 18 PCR cycles of amplification. Each CDR3 protein is one row after TCRdb ran MiXCR on the reads. The repertoire holds under 95,000 distinct CDR3 sequences, with over 15% as singletons. This clonotype came up a few times.

The material sequenced was PBMCs, taken after low-dose radiotherapy plus immunotherapy. This receptor was obtained from a male donor with prostate cancer. The chain employs TRBV29-1 and TRBJ2-1, with a weak D call TRBD1 (6 bases). The CDR3, as DNA: TGCAGCGTTGCCCTAGACAGCCTGGCGATGGGGGCAAACAATGAGCAGTTCTTC. Its translation is CSVALDSLAMGANNEQFF.